Given below is one T cell receptor (beta chain) in context. Its antigen is still unknown. The entry originates in a study of T cell clonotyping in hematopoietic cell transplantation. Whole-study results and caveats: Without cell sorting, CD4 versus CD8 contributions remain unresolved. Broader posttransplant TCR repertoire diversity was predicted by graft donor and pretransplant recipient Inverse Simpson Index values.

Documented time point: recipient sample about 28 days before transplant, after cytoreduction. Recipients were bled about 28 days pretransplant and at posttransplant days 30, 100, 180. The V segment lost 8 bases and the J segment 7 bases; nucleotides outside the gene matches: 1. Germline loops: CDR1 MDHEN, CDR2 SYDVKM. The CDR3 covers 11 residues. Profiling relied on immunoSEQ multiplex PCR, and the TCRdb table lists in-frame clones only, not all of them. The table has under 35,000 clones, more than 70% seen once. The clonotype was recovered from a man aged 50-59 years with myelodysplastic syndrome. Some clones in this sample may be carry-over from other donors' samples. The sequences come from peripheral blood mononuclear cells, collected before stem cell transplant. V gene TRBV28 combines with J gene TRBJ1-1; 10 bases are a match to TRBD1. The CDR3 here is CASGTGDEAFF. CDR3 nucleotide sequence: TGTGCCAGCGGGACAGGGGATGAAGCTTTCTTT.